Below are 16 T cell receptor beta chains sequenced from a single sample in a study of human T cells and chemical hapten exposure. Time point indicated: patch test 1, 2 weeks after DPC sensitization. As to treatment: therapeutic diphenylcyclopropenone sensitization with weekly scalp DPC. In TCRdb, the RACE reads were re-called with MiXCR into one record per CDR3 protein. The top ten clones hold roughly 6.7% of a sample with fewer than 200,000 distinct CDR3 sequences, about 20% of them seen once. This specimen was whole blood, taken in connection with sensitization to the hapten diphenylcyclopropenone (DPC). Receptors originate from a woman aged 45-65 years with alopecia areata. Some clones in this sample may be carry-over from other donors' samples.

This rearrangement joins TRBV5-1 to TRBJ2-7; tentative D call: TRBD2 (6 bases). V lost 0 bases and J 6 bases, leaving 10 bases between the germline ends. The CDR3 totals 13 residues. Germline V gives CDR1 SGHRS, CDR2 YFSETQ. CDR3: CASSLASEGEQYF. The CDR3 nucleotides are TGCGCCAGCAGCTTGGCCTCGGAGGGCGAGCAGTACTTC.

The V and J genes are TRBV12-3 or TRBV12-4 and TRBJ2-2; 8 bases line up with TRBD1. This CDR3 is 15 amino acids long. The V segment lost 6 bases and the J segment 1 base; nucleotides outside the gene matches: 4. The DNA of the CDR3 is TGTGCCAGCAGAGGGGGACAGGTGAACACCGGGGAGCTGTTTTTT. Its protein is CASRGGQVNTGELFF.

V is TRBV20-1 and J is TRBJ2-7; 9 bases are shared with TRBD2. Germline CDR1 and CDR2: DFQATT and SNEGSKA (reference sequence). CDR3 size: 14 residues. V gave up 6 bases and J gave up 3 bases; unmatched junction bases: 9. Here the CDR3 DNA reads TGCAGTGCCCGGGGCCTAGCGGGGATCTACGAGCAGTACTTC. It yields the protein CSARGLAGIYEQYF.

The rearrangement uses TRBV20-1 and TRBJ1-2; 7 bases align to TRBD1. The V gene's germline CDR1 is DFQATT and CDR2 SNEGSKA (reference sequence). This CDR3 spans 15 amino acids. Trimming at V came to 0 bases and at J to 0 bases, leaving 4 bases not matched to a gene. The CDR3 DNA sequence: TGCAGTGCTAGAGAAAGGGGGACAGCTAACTATGGCTACACCTTC. Protein: CSARERGTANYGYTF.

The J gene is TRBJ2-3, the V gene TRBV27; D gene ambiguous. The germline gives CDR1 MNHEY, CDR2 SMNVEV (reference sequence). This CDR3 contains 12 residues. V lost 2 bases to trimming and J lost 6 bases, with 6 bases between them. The CDR3 sequence is CASSLGRDTQYF. As DNA, the CDR3 is TGTGCCAGCAGTTTAGGAAGGGATACGCAGTATTTT.

This clonotype came up a few times. The chain carries TRBV20-1 and TRBJ1-1; no clear D gene. V was cut by 3 bases and J by 4 bases, with 12 bases left in between. CDR3 length: 13 amino acids. Germline V lookup: CDR1 DFQATT, CDR2 SNEGSKA (reference sequence). The CDR3 DNA follows: TGCAGTGCTAGTAGGGCAGTTAGCACTGAAGCTTTCTTT. The encoded protein is CSASRAVSTEAFF.

Written as DNA, the CDR3 is TGCAGTGCTAGTTCTGTGGGGGTGGGTCAGCCCCAGCATTTT. Amino acid sequence: CSASSVGVGQPQHF. This rearrangement joins TRBV20-1 to TRBJ1-5, with D maybe TRBD1 (5 bases). V was shortened by 3 bases and J by 6 bases, with 15 bases between the two germline ends. CDR1 is DFQATT and CDR2 is SNEGSKA in the germline V gene (reference sequence). This CDR3 has 14 residues.

The chain links TRBV9 to TRBJ2-2; 8 bases are a match to TRBD2. V was clipped by 0 bases and J by 0 bases; unmatched bases: 1. CDR1 is SGDLS, CDR2 YYNGEE, per germline. The CDR3 consists of 16 residues. The DNA for the CDR3 is TGTGCCAGCAGCGTAGGGGGACTAGCGAACACCGGGGAGCTGTTTTTT. Protein sequence: CASSVGGLANTGELFF. Using reference TRBV9 and TRBJ2-2 for the parts outside the CDR3, the full variable domain is DSGVTQTPKHLITATGQRVTLRCSPRSGDLSVYWYQQSLDQGLQFLIQYYNGEERAKGNILERFSAQQFPDLHSELNLSSLELGDSALYFCASSVGGLANTGELFFGEGSRLTVL.

In this sample, this clonotype turned up a few times. The chain uses TRBV20-1 and TRBJ1-2; D unresolved. Trimming took off 1 base at V and 4 bases at J, with 10 bases between the two ends. CDR3 length: 13 amino acids. Germline assignment: CDR1 DFQATT and CDR2 SNEGSKA (reference sequence). CDR3 protein: CSARVGGFYGYTF. For the CDR3, the DNA is TGCAGTGCTAGAGTTGGCGGTTTCTATGGCTACACCTTC.

CDR3 in amino acids: CASSASTGDYGYTF. CDR3 in DNA: TGTGCCAGCAGCGCTTCTACAGGGGACTATGGCTACACCTTC. This chain links TRBV5-4 with TRBJ1-2; 7 bases are shared with TRBD1. V dropped 4 bases and J dropped 3; count of bases not matched to a gene: 6. Germline lookup yields CDR1 SGHNT and CDR2 YYREEE (reference sequence). The CDR3 has 14 residues.

There are a few counts of this clonotype. V and J are TRBV7-2 and TRBJ1-2, with D uncertain. The germline CDR1 and CDR2 sequences are SGHTA and FQGNSA. Trimming shortened V by 7 bases and J by 2 bases, and 14 bases separated the two germline ends. The CDR3 is made up of 14 amino acids. As DNA, the CDR3 is TGTGCCAGCAAAACGGACGGGAAAAACTATGGCTACACCTTC. It specifies CASKTDGKNYGYTF. Complete variable domain (other parts from reference TRBV7-2 and TRBJ1-2): GAGVSQSPSNKVTEKGKDVELRCDPISGHTALYWYRQSLGQGLEFLIYFQGNSAPDKSGLPSDRFSAERTGGSVSTLTIQRTQQEDSAVYLCASKTDGKNYGYTFGSGTRLTVV.

This clonotype was picked up a small number of times. The chain links TRBV5-6 to TRBJ1-1; D is unresolved. The CDR3 spans 13 residues. The germline V gene has CDR1 SGHDT and CDR2 YYEEEE. Trimming pared 1 base from V and 4 bases from J, leaving 8 bases between. CDR3 protein: CASSLLGITEAFF. CDR3 nucleotides: TGTGCCAGCAGCTTGCTGGGGATCACTGAAGCTTTCTTT.

The gene calls are TRBV4-2 and TRBJ1-5, with TRBD1 matching 7 bases. The CDR3 consists of 15 residues. Germline V CDR1 and CDR2: LGHNA, YNFKEQ. Trimming at V came to 1 base and at J to 3 bases, leaving 3 bases not matched to a gene. CDR3 nucleotide sequence: TGTGCCAGCAGCCAAGGGACAGGTTACAATCAGCCCCAGCATTTT. Translating it yields CASSQGTGYNQPQHF.

This clonotype was counted at least ten times. This rearrangement joins TRBV29-1 to TRBJ2-3, with D perhaps given as TRBD1 or TRBD2 (5 bases each). The CDR3 has 14 residues. Between the trimmed V and J ends, which lost 5 bases and 0 bases, there was a span of 12 bases. Germline CDR1 SQVTM, CDR2 ANQGSEA. CDR3 DNA: TGCAGCGTTCAGACGGGGCAGAGCACAGATACGCAGTATTTT. Its protein is CSVQTGQSTDTQYF.

The chain links TRBV7-9 to TRBJ2-3; D gene ambiguous. The CDR3 is 13 amino acids. The V gene lost 4 bases and the J gene lost 2 bases, with 7 bases spanning the gap. Per germline, CDR1 SEHNR and CDR2 FQNEAQ (reference sequence). DNA for the CDR3: TGTGCCAGCAGCTGGATTACCACAGATACGCAGTATTTT. Translated: CASSWITTDTQYF.

J is TRBJ2-2 and V is TRBV2, with D perhaps TRBD1 or TRBD2 (6 bases each). The CDR3 loop spans 13 amino acids. V was trimmed by 6 bases and J by 5 bases, leaving 10 bases between them. Germline loops: CDR1 SNHLY, CDR2 FYNNEI. The CDR3 nucleotides read TGTGCCAGCAGGAGGGGGGCTACCGGGGAGCTGTTTTTT. It is translated as CASRRGATGELFF.